What follows are 22 T cell receptor beta chains derived from one specimen sequenced in a study of T cell responses to AZD1222 COVID-19 vaccine. Profiling relied on immunoSEQ multiplex PCR, and the TCRdb table lists in-frame clones only, not all of them. The sample has 150,000 or so clones; roughly 85% are singletons. The sequenced sample was peripheral blood, obtained on day 0 of AZD1222 vaccination. Receptor source: an adult in good health.

This chain links TRBV4-1 with TRBJ2-7, with 9 bases identical to TRBD1. After removal of 3 bases from V and 2 bases from J, the junction contained 8 bases not matched to a gene. Germline V gene data show CDR1 as MGHRA and CDR2 as YSYEKL. The CDR3 covers 16 residues. The CDR3 DNA follows: TGCGCCAGCAGCCACGAAACCGGGACAGGGACCTACGAGCAGTACTTC. Translation: CASSHETGTGTYEQYF.

The genes are TRBV28 and TRBJ1-2, with D unclear. Trimming shortened V by 3 bases and J by 4 bases, and 12 bases separated the two germline ends. Germline assignment: CDR1 MDHEN and CDR2 SYDVKM. The CDR3 has 14 amino acids. The CDR3 loop reads CASSLYQRSYGYTF. In DNA form, the CDR3 reads TGTGCCAGCAGTTTGTACCAGCGTAGCTATGGCTACACCTTC.

The gene calls are TRBV5-4 and TRBJ2-7; a weak D match, TRBD2 (6 bases). V gave up 4 bases and J gave up 6 bases, with 20 bases separating them. Germline CDR1 reads SGHNT; CDR2 reads YYREEE (reference sequence). This CDR3 is built from 15 residues. CDR3 nucleotide sequence: TGTGCCAGCAGCACCCCCTGGGGGAAGGGAGGCGAGCAGTACTTC. Its translation: CASSTPWGKGGEQYF.

The chain recombines TRBV20-1 with TRBJ1-1, with no clear D. CDR3 length equals 11 residues. The V gene lost 8 bases and the J gene lost 1 base, with 8 bases spanning the gap. Germline V gene data show CDR1 as DFQATT and CDR2 as SNEGSKA (reference sequence). The CDR3 loop is CSTGRNTEAFF. The CDR3 DNA reads as TGCAGTACTGGAAGGAACACTGAAGCTTTCTTT.

The V gene is TRBV30, the J gene TRBJ2-7, with D possibly being TRBD2 (5 bases). Between the trimmed V and J ends, which lost 7 bases and 6 bases, there was a span of 19 bases. The germline V gene encodes CDR1 GTSNPN and CDR2 SVGIG (reference sequence). This CDR3 spans 13 amino acids. The CDR3 nucleotides are TGTGCCTCCAGTGGAGGCGGGTTCTCCGAGCAGTACTTC. Amino acid sequence: CASSGGGFSEQYF.

This chain links TRBV7-2 with TRBJ2-1; 8 nucleotides line up with TRBD2. The germline V gene encodes CDR1 SGHTA and CDR2 FQGNSA. The CDR3 contains 12 residues. Germline trimming cut 5 bases from V and 9 bases from J; bases unmatched to any gene: 3. CDR3 coding DNA: TGTGCCAGCAGCCCGCGGGAGGCTGAGCAGTTCTTC. Its protein is CASSPREAEQFF.

Details on this clone: The germline gene is not matched at one end of the junction; a read error may be the cause. J is TRBJ1-2 and V is TRBV30; D gene ambiguous. Germline V CDR1 and CDR2: GTSNPN, SVGIG (reference sequence). The CDR3 spans 10 residues. Here the CDR3 reads CAWSRGPPYF. In DNA form, the CDR3 reads TGTGCCTGGAGTAGAGGACCGCCTTATTTC. Full variable domain (outside the CDR3, taken from reference TRBV30 and TRBJ1-2): SQTIHQWPATLVQPVGSPLSLECTVEGTSNPNLYWYRQAAGRGLQLLFYSVGIGQISSEVPQNLSASRPQDRQFILSSKKLLLSDSGFYLCAWSRGPPYFGSGTRLTVV.

The chain carries TRBV12-5 and TRBJ1-1; D might be TRBD1 (5 bases). In germline, CDR1 is LGHNT, CDR2 FRNRAP. Trimming left V 6 bases short and J 1 base short, with 9 bases between. The CDR3 sequence is 13 residues long. As DNA, the CDR3 is TGTGCTAGTGGGAGAACAGGGAACACTGAAGCTTTCTTT. Its translation is CASGRTGNTEAFF.

Here the CDR3 reads CASSEEGGAGYSNQPQHF. CDR3 coding DNA: TGTGCCAGCAGTGAGGAAGGGGGCGCGGGATATAGCAATCAGCCCCAGCATTTT. The rearrangement joins TRBV6-1 to TRBJ1-5; 7 bases agree with TRBD1. This CDR3 is 18 amino acids long. CDR1 and CDR2 from the germline V gene are MNHNS and SASEGT. V was clipped by 3 bases and J by 0 bases; unmatched bases: 11.

This chain connects TRBV18 to TRBJ1-5; 9 nucleotides align to TRBD1. Trimming at V came to 5 bases and at J to 6 bases, leaving 5 bases not matched to a gene. The CDR3 sequence is 14 residues long. CDR1 KGHSH and CDR2 LQKENI come from the germline V gene. The CDR3 nucleotides read TGTGCCAGCTCAGTACAGGGGGCGGCTCAGCCCCAGCATTTT. Translated, it gives CASSVQGAAQPQHF.

The gene calls are TRBV7-9 and TRBJ2-3; 8 positions match TRBD1. This CDR3 has 14 residues. Germline values: CDR1 SEHNR, CDR2 FQNEAQ (reference sequence). J was trimmed by 6 bases and V by 5 bases; bases with no gene match: 7. CDR3 coding DNA: TGTGCCAGCAGCCCCTTGACAGGGGCGGATACGCAGTATTTT. This sequence encodes CASSPLTGADTQYF.

The rearrangement links TRBV7-8 to TRBJ1-4; perhaps TRBD1 as D (6 bases). The V gene's germline CDR1 is SGHVS and CDR2 FQNEAQ. Trimming cost V 6 bases and J 5 bases, with 16 bases left between them. The CDR3 consists of 15 residues. CDR3 bases: TGTGCCAGCAGAGCCCCCACAGGGTTGAATGAAAAACTGTTTTTT. Its protein product is CASRAPTGLNEKLFF. Complete variable domain (other parts from reference TRBV7-8 and TRBJ1-4): GAGVSQSPRYKVAKRGQDVALRCDPISGHVSLFWYQQALGQGPEFLTYFQNEAQLDKSGLPSDRFFAERPEGSVSTLKIQRTQQEDSAVYLCASRAPTGLNEKLFFGSGTQLSVL.

The J gene is TRBJ1-4, the V gene TRBV5-8; D ambiguous. V lost 3 bases, J lost 3 bases, and 15 bases lay in between. Per the germline V gene, CDR1 is SGHTS and CDR2 is YDEGEE. The CDR3 runs to 16 residues. CDR3: CASSSYGLVSNEKLFF. The CDR3 coding sequence is TGTGCCAGCAGCTCCTACGGACTTGTCTCTAATGAAAAACTGTTTTTT.

The V and J genes are TRBV9 and TRBJ1-2; D remains ambiguous. Trimming took off 3 bases at V and 5 bases at J, with 11 bases between the two ends. CDR1 is SGDLS and CDR2 is YYNGEE in the germline V gene. The CDR3 runs 13 residues. CDR3: CASSGRLFYGYTF. CDR3 DNA sequence: TGTGCCAGCAGCGGGCGGTTGTTTTATGGCTACACCTTC. Complete variable domain (other parts from reference TRBV9 and TRBJ1-2): DSGVTQTPKHLITATGQRVTLRCSPRSGDLSVYWYQQSLDQGLQFLIQYYNGEERAKGNILERFSAQQFPDLHSELNLSSLELGDSALYFCASSGRLFYGYTFGSGTRLTVV.

This rearrangement joins TRBV7-2 to TRBJ2-2; no reliable D call. The germline gives CDR1 SGHTA, CDR2 FQGNSA. V was shortened by 5 bases and J by 2 bases, with 12 bases between the two germline ends. The CDR3 has 15 amino acids. The CDR3 DNA is TGTGCCAGCAGCCCGGACGGATTAAACACCGGGGAGCTGTTTTTT. It specifies CASSPDGLNTGELFF.

The rearrangement links TRBV4-1 to TRBJ2-3; 7 nucleotides match TRBD2. With V trimmed by 4 bases and J by 2 bases, 15 bases remained unmatched. This CDR3 is 18 amino acids long. Germline V gives CDR1 MGHRA, CDR2 YSYEKL. CDR3 coding DNA: TGCGCCAGCAGCCTAACTGACGTGGAGCGGGGACCCACAGATACGCAGTATTTT. This sequence encodes CASSLTDVERGPTDTQYF.

The V gene is TRBV10-1, the J gene TRBJ2-1; 11 bases align to TRBD1. The CDR3 spans 15 residues. The germline gives CDR1 WNHNN, CDR2 SYGVQD (reference sequence). V was pared by 5 bases and J by 5 bases, with 5 bases of the junction left unmatched. The CDR3 protein is CASSLGTGGNNEQFF. DNA for the CDR3: TGCGCCAGCAGTCTGGGGACAGGGGGGAACAATGAGCAGTTCTTC.

The genes are TRBV2 and TRBJ1-5; 7 bases align to TRBD1. Germline loops: CDR1 SNHLY, CDR2 FYNNEI. This CDR3 has 14 residues. V dropped 5 bases and J dropped 7; count of bases not matched to a gene: 8. CDR3: CASSSGTAGQPQHF. As DNA, the CDR3 is TGTGCCAGCAGTTCCGGGACAGCGGGACAGCCCCAGCATTTT.

V and J are TRBV19 and TRBJ1-1; 7 bases map to TRBD1. The CDR3 covers 14 residues. Trimming cost V 2 bases and J 4 bases; bases outside gene matches: 4. Per germline, CDR1 LNHDA and CDR2 SQIVND (reference sequence). This CDR3 is CASSITRGGTEAFF. The CDR3 DNA reads as TGTGCCAGTAGTATAACCAGGGGGGGCACTGAAGCTTTCTTT.

This chain uses TRBV7-2 with TRBJ2-7; maybe TRBD2 (6 bases). There are 16 residues in the CDR3. Between the trimmed V and J ends, which lost 3 bases and 0 bases, there was a span of 15 bases. Germline V gene lookup returns CDR1 SGHTA and CDR2 FQGNSA. CDR3 protein: CASSLNWGDGSYEQYF. CDR3 bases: TGTGCCAGCAGCTTGAATTGGGGGGATGGCTCCTACGAGCAGTACTTC.

The chain is built from TRBV28 and TRBJ1-1; tentative D call: TRBD1 (6 bases). Germline V gene data show CDR1 as MDHEN and CDR2 as SYDVKM. Trimming cost V 6 bases and J 3 bases, with 11 bases left between them. The CDR3 spans 13 residues. As DNA, the CDR3 is TGTGCCAGCAGGGCCCCAGGGGACACTGAAGCTTTCTTT. It is translated as CASRAPGDTEAFF.

The table lists this clone with a few counts. V usage is TRBV7-9 and J usage is TRBJ2-1; D might be TRBD1 (5 bases). This CDR3 comprises 15 residues. V dropped 5 bases and J dropped 10 bases, with 21 bases sitting between them. Per germline, CDR1 SEHNR and CDR2 FQNEAQ (reference sequence). The CDR3 nucleotides read TGTGCCAGCAGCCCCCCCCAGCTTCCCCAGGGCGAGCAGTTCTTC. Protein product: CASSPPQLPQGEQFF.